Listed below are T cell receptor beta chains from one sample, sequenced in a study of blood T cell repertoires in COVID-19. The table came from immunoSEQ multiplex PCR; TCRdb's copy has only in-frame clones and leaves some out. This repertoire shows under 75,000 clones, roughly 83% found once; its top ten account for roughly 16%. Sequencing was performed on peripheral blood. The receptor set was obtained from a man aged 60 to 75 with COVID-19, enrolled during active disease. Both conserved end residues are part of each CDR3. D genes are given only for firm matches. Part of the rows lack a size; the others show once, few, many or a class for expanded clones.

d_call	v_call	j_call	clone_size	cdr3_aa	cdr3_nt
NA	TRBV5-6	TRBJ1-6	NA	CASSLTSYNSPLHF	TGTGCCAGCAGCCTTACGAGCTATAATTCACCCCTCCACTTT
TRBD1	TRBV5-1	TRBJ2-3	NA	CASSQQGAGADTQYF	TGCGCCAGCAGTCAACAGGGGGCCGGGGCAGATACGCAGTATTTT
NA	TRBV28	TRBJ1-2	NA	CASSFNSVVSGYTF	TGTGCCAGCAGTTTCAATTCGGTTGTGAGTGGCTACACCTTC
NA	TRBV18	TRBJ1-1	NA	CASSPPRTGRTNTEAFF	TGTGCCAGCTCACCACCGCGAACAGGTAGGACGAACACTGAAGCTTTCTTT
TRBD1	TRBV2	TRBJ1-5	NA	CASTRGVSRGPQHF	TGTGCCAGCACCAGGGGGGTGTCGAGGGGGCCCCAGCATTTT
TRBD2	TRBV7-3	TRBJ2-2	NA	CASSRAAGTTNTGELFF	TGTGCCAGCAGCCGAGCCGCTGGGACTACGAACACCGGGGAGCTGTTTTTT
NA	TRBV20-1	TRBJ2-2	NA	CSASSGAGTGELFF	TGCAGTGCTAGTTCAGGGGCGGGCACCGGGGAGCTGTTTTTT
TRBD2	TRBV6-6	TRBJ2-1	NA	CASSPSRSGTNYNEQFF	TGTGCCAGCAGTCCGTCTCGGAGCGGGACGAATTACAATGAGCAGTTCTTC
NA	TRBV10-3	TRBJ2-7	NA	CAISDRESFSNEQYF	TGTGCCATCAGTGACCGGGAGAGTTTCTCCAACGAGCAGTACTTC
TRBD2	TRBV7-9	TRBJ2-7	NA	CASPPRREGQYFPYEQYF	TGTGCCAGCCCCCCCCGACGGGAGGGCCAATACTTTCCCTACGAGCAGTACTTC
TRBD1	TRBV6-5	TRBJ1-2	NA	CASSRSGTGVFGYTF	TGTGCCAGCAGTCGTTCCGGGACAGGGGTATTCGGCTACACCTTC
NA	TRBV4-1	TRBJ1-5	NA	CASSRAEGGNQPQHF	TGCGCCAGCAGCCGAGCAGAAGGGGGTAATCAGCCCCAGCATTTT
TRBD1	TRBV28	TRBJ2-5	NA	CASTSTVGQGGGETQYF	TGTGCCAGCACCTCGACTGTGGGACAGGGGGGCGGAGAGACCCAGTACTTC
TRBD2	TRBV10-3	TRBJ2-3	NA	CAIRGTSGRVADTQYF	TGTGCCATCAGGGGGACTAGCGGGAGGGTTGCAGATACGCAGTATTTT
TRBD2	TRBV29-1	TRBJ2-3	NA	CSVTRGGGTDTQYF	TGCAGCGTGACTCGCGGGGGGGGCACAGATACGCAGTATTTT
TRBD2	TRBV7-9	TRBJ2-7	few	CASSDGLAGAFGEQYF	TGTGCCAGCAGCGACGGACTAGCGGGAGCTTTTGGCGAGCAGTACTTC
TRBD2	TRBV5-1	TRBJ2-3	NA	CASSLVSSGEPDTQYF	TGCGCCAGCAGCTTGGTGTCTAGCGGGGAACCAGATACGCAGTATTTT
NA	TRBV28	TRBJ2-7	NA	CASSFPVPYEQYF	TGTGCCAGCAGTTTTCCGGTTCCCTACGAGCAGTACTTC
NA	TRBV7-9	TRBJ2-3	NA	CASSPSGHSAQYF	TGTGCCAGCAGCCCGAGTGGACATTCAGCGCAGTATTTT
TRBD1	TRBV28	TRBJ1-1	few	CASSRGQGAAEAFF	TGTGCCAGCAGCAGGGGACAGGGGGCGGCTGAAGCTTTCTTT
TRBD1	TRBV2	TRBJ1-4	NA	CASSGDRGRIEKLFF	TGTGCCAGCAGCGGGGACAGGGGGCGAATTGAAAAACTGTTTTTT
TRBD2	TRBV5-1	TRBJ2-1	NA	CASSLSSSGGNEQFF	TGCGCCAGCAGCTTGTCGTCTAGCGGTGGCAATGAGCAGTTCTTC
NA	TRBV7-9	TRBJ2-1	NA	CASTFSSSLREQFF	TGTGCCAGCACCTTCTCCTCTAGTTTAAGGGAGCAGTTCTTC
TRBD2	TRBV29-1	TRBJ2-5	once	CSGAGTSQETQYF	TGCAGCGGGGCCGGGACTAGCCAAGAGACCCAGTACTTC
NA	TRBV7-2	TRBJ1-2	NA	CASSFGGNYGYTF	TGTGCCAGCAGCTTTGGGGGGAACTATGGCTACACCTTC
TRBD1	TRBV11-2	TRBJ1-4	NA	CASSLVGGGDNEKLFF	TGTGCCAGCAGCTTAGTAGGAGGGGGCGATAATGAAAAACTGTTTTTT
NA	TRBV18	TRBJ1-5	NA	CASSADRNQGNQPQHF	TGTGCCAGCTCAGCCGACAGGAATCAGGGAAATCAGCCCCAGCATTTT
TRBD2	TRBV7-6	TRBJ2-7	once	CASSSPSGSHEQYF	TGTGCCAGCAGCTCTCCTAGCGGGAGCCACGAGCAGTACTTC
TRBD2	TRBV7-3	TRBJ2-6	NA	CASSLMSGLGLSGANVLTF	TGTGCCAGCAGCTTAATGAGCGGACTAGGCCTCTCTGGGGCCAACGTCCTGACTTTC
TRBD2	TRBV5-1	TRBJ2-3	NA	CASSRWRASGRTNTDTQYF	TGCGCCAGCAGCCGTTGGAGGGCTAGCGGGAGAACGAACACAGATACGCAGTATTTT
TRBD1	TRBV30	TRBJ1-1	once	CAWSVGGALGSRAFF	TGTGCCTGGAGTGTAGGGGGCGCGTTAGGGAGTCGAGCTTTCTTT